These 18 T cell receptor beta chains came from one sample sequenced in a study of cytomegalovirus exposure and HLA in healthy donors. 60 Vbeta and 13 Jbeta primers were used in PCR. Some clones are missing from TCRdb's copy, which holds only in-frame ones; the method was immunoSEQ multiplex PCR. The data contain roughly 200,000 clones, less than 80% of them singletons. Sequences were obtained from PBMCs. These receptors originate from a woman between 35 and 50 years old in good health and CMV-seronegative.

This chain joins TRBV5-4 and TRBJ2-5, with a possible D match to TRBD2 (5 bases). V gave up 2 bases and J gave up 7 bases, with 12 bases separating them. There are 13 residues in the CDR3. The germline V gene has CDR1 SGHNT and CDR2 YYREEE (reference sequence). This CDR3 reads CASSFRGEVTQYF. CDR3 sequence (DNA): TGTGCCAGCAGCTTTCGGGGAGAGGTGACCCAGTACTTC.

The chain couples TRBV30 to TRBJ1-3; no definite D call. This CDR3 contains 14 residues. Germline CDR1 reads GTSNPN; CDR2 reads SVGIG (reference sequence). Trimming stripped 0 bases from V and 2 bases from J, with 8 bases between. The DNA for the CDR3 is TGTGCCTGGAGTGTTGGAGGAGCTGGAAACACCATATATTTT. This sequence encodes CAWSVGGAGNTIYF.

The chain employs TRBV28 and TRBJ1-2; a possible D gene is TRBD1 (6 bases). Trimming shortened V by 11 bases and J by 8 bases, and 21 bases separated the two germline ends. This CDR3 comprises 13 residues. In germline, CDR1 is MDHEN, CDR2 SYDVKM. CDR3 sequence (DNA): TGTGCCGTTCCGGGAACAGGGCCTGGCGGCTACACCTTC. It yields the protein CAVPGTGPGGYTF.

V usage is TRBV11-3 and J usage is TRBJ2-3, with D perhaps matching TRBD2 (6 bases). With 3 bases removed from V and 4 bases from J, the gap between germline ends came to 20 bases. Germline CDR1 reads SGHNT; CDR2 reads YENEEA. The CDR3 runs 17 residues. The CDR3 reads CASSLGYWRGEADTQYF. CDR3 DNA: TGTGCCAGCAGCTTGGGCTATTGGAGGGGTGAGGCAGATACGCAGTATTTT.

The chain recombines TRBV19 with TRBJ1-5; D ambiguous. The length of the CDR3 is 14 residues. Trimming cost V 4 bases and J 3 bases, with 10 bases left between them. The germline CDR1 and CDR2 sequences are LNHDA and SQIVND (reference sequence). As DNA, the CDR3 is TGTGCCAGTAGTACGCAGGCTTCCAATCAGCCCCAGCATTTT. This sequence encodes CASSTQASNQPQHF.

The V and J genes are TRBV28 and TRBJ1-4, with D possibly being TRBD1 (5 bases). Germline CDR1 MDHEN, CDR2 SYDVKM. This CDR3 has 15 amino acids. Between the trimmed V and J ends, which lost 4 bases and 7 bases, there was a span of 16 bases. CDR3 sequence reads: CASSSLQGASEKLFF. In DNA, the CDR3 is TGTGCCAGCAGTTCGCTACAAGGGGCTAGTGAAAAACTGTTTTTT.

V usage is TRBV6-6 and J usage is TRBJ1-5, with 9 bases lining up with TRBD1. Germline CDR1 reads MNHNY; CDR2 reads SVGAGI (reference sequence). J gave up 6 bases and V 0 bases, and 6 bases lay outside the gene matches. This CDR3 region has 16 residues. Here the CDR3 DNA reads TGTGCCAGCAGTTACTCGGAAGGACAGGGGAGTCAGCCCCAGCATTTT. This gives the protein CASSYSEGQGSQPQHF.

The CDR3 here is CASSYGTGAKIEAFF. DNA for the CDR3: TGTGCCAGCAGCTATGGGACAGGGGCTAAGATTGAAGCTTTCTTT. This chain connects TRBV5-6 to TRBJ1-1; 10 bases agree with TRBD1. Germline lookup yields CDR1 SGHDT and CDR2 YYEEEE. The CDR3 is 15 amino acids. J was trimmed by 7 bases and V by 3 bases; bases with no gene match: 9.

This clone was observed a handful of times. The CDR3 reads CASSQDRDTEAFF. The CDR3 region has the DNA TGTGCCAGCAGCCAAGATCGGGACACTGAAGCTTTCTTT. The chain is built from TRBV4-2 and TRBJ1-1; D is unclear. This CDR3 has 13 residues. Trimming removed 0 bases from V and 3 bases from J, with 5 bases in between. Germline CDR1 reads LGHNA; CDR2 reads YNFKEQ.

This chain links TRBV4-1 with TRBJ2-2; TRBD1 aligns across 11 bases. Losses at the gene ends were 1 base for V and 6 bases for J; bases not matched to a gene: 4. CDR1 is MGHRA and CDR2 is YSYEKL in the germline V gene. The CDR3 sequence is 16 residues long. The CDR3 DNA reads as TGCGCCAGCAGCCAAGTTCGGACAGGGGGCTCCGGGGAGCTGTTTTTT. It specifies CASSQVRTGGSGELFF.

In DNA, the CDR3 is TGTGCCAGCCTAGACTTGACAGGGGAGTACGAGCAGTACTTC. Protein: CASLDLTGEYEQYF. The chain carries TRBV28 and TRBJ2-7; the match to TRBD1 covers 8 bases. Germline CDR1 MDHEN, CDR2 SYDVKM. The CDR3 runs 14 residues. The ends lost 8 bases at V and 4 bases at J; junction bases unmatched: 10.

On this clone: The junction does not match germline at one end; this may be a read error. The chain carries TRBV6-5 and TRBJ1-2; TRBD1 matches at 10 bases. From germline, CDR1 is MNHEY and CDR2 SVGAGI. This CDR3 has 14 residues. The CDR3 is CASSLHRDRGPLAF. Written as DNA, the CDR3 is TGTGCCAGCAGTCTCCACCGGGACAGGGGCCCCTTGGCTTTC.

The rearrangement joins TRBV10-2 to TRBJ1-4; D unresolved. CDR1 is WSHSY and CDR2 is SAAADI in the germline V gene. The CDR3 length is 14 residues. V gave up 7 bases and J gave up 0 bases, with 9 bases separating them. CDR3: CASIGVATNEKLFF. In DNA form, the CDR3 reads TGCGCCAGCATTGGAGTCGCAACTAATGAAAAACTGTTTTTT.

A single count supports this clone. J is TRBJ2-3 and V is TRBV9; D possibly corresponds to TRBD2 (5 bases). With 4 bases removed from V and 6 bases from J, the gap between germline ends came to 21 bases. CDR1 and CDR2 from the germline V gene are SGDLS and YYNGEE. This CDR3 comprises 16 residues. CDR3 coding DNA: TGTGCCAGCAGCCCAGAGGGTACGGGAATCGTCGATACGCAGTATTTT. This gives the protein CASSPEGTGIVDTQYF. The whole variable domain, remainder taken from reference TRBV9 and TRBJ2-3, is DSGVTQTPKHLITATGQRVTLRCSPRSGDLSVYWYQQSLDQGLQFLIQYYNGEERAKGNILERFSAQQFPDLHSELNLSSLELGDSALYFCASSPEGTGIVDTQYFGPGTRLTVL.

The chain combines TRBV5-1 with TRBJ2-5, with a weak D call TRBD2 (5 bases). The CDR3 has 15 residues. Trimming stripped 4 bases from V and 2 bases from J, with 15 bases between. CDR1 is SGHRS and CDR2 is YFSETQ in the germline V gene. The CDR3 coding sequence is TGCGCCAGCAGCCGGGAAGGAGAGGCGCAAGAGACCCAGTACTTC. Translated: CASSREGEAQETQYF.

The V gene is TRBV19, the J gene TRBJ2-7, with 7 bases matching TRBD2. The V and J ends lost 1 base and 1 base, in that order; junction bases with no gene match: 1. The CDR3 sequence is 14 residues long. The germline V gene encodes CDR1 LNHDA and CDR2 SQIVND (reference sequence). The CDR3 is CASSIVRESYEQYF. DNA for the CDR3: TGTGCCAGTAGTATAGTGCGGGAGTCCTACGAGCAGTACTTC.

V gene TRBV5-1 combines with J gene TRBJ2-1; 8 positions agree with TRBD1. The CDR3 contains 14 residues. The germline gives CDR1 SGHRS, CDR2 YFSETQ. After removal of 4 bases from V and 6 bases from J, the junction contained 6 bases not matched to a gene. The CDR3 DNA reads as TGCGCCAGCAGCCTTCGGACAGGGTCCAATGAGCAGTTCTTC. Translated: CASSLRTGSNEQFF.

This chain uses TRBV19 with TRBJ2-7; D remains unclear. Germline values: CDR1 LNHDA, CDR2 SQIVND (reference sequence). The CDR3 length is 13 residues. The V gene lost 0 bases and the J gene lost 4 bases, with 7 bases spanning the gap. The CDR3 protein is CASSIEGPYEQYF. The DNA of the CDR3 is TGTGCCAGTAGTATAGAGGGCCCATACGAGCAGTACTTC.